These T cell receptor beta chains were read from a single sample in a study of OX40 agonist ivuxolimab in advanced cancers. The method was immunoSEQ multiplex PCR; TCRdb's version includes in-frame clones alone and lacks a portion of them. The table includes 150,000 to 170,000 clones, 94% detected once. This specimen consisted of CD4+ or CD8+ T cells sorted from blood, obtained in a trial of the OX40 agonist ivuxolimab. The source is an adult with an advanced solid tumor such as melanoma, head and neck, liver or kidney cancer. The CDR3 runs from the conserved cysteine through the conserved F or W.

TRBV28,CASTSSGDREPGYTF
TRBV5-6,CASSEQGKGYGYTF
TRBV4-1,CASSQASSGGNGELFF
TRBV7-2,CASSSPSGSGGETQYF
TRBV5-1,CASSLAGSGGQETQYF
TRBV6-1,CASSTGTSVDTQYF
TRBV19,CASSYDRGSYEQYF
TRBV7-2,CASSPSGGVNNEQFF
TRBV7-2,CASSSRTGHSNQPQHF
TRBV4-3,CASSQERGTDTQYF
TRBV29-1,CSVAGTSGADTQYF
TRBV5-1,CASSLVSYEQYF
TRBV4-2,CASSQGDYGYTF
TRBV11-2,CASSLERFYEQYF
TRBV7-2,CASSLVGGGQGRGYTF
TRBV9,CASSAQGSNQPQHF
TRBV28,CASTPGNTIYF
TRBV19,CASSIEKNSNQPQHF
TRBV9,CASSVGNQGPANEKLFF
TRBV27,CASRSPGTGGLNEQFF
TRBV27,CASSLSGLAGEQYF
TRBV7-9,CASSLINDDIQYF
TRBV4-1,CASSHQGPGNTIYF
TRBV4-1,CASSPGEDRNEKLFF
TRBV18,CASSTRLTGTEAFF
TRBV6-5,CATSLQGANGYTF
TRBV9,CASSVGLAGAETQYF
TRBV7-3,CASSLLPGQGTSEQYF
TRBV7-9,CASSLERGPRDIQYF
TRBV11-2,CASSLVFRGDTQYF
TRBV6-6,CASSPGGRSAEQYF
TRBV7-6,CASSLNRKGTYGYTF
TRBV6-5,CASSYVEHYGYTF
TRBV25-1,CASSKKGRVSDGYTF
TRBV29-1,CSVGGAGTEAFF
TRBV20-1,CSARRGGAFF
TRBV27,CASSLSYGGPTWSQGSVNEQFF
TRBV18,CASRAGGRDGYTF
TRBV27,CASSLQGRAVQPQHF
TRBV23-1,CASSPRRSGVSYGYTF
TRBV15,CATSRVRQGTYGYTF
TRBV6-6,CGATGSTYEQYF
TRBV4-3,CASSQDPVTYEQYF
TRBV9,CASSTRQGAGGYTF
TRBV7-2,CASSSFSGIYNEQFF
TRBV28,CASSLLGLAGSKSYNEQFF
TRBV28,CARGSGRRGGPLTF
TRBV6-1,CASSVRGPGGYGYTF
TRBV6-5,CASSVQGREQYF
TRBV30,CAWSYGAGNTIYF
TRBV6-5,CASSPSGGSYNEQFF
TRBV5-5,CASSSIGGLDGYTF
TRBV28,CASSLTGPEAFF